The rows below give T cell receptor beta chains drawn from one sample of a study of tumor-infiltrating lymphocytes in primary liver carcinoma. MiXCR, applied by TCRdb to the multiplex PCR reads, yields one record per CDR3 protein. The table lists 95,000 to 150,000 distinct CDR3 sequences, 65% of them singletons, with roughly a tenth in the top ten. The sequencing sample was made of liver tumor tissue from sampling region 1. The source is a woman in her sixties or seventies with primary liver carcinoma and hepatitis B virus infection. The CDR3 runs from the conserved cysteine through the conserved F or W. D genes are given only for firm matches. Where a row states a size, it is once, few, many or the class of an expanded clone; other rows omit it.

d_call clone_size j_call v_call cdr3_nt cdr3_aa
TRBD2 - TRBJ2-3 TRBV2 TGTGCCAGCAGTCCTAGTACTAGCGGGTTCACAGATACGCAGTATTTT CASSPSTSGFTDTQYF
- - TRBJ2-6 TRBV3-1 TGTGCCAGCAGCCAAGATGTAGGGGCCAACGTCCTGACTTTC CASSQDVGANVLTF
- - TRBJ1-5 TRBV30 TGTGCCTCACACTACGGGGACCCTAGCACAGATACGCAGCATTTT CASHYGDPSTDTQHF
TRBD2 - TRBJ2-2 TRBV7-3 TGTGCCAGCAGCTTGACTAGCAACACCGGGGAGCTGTTTTTT CASSLTSNTGELFF
TRBD2 once TRBJ2-2 TRBV5-1 TGCGCCAGCAGCCCTAGCGGGATAGGCACCGGGGAGCTGTTTTTT CASSPSGIGTGELFF
TRBD1 - TRBJ1-2 TRBV29-1 TGCAGCGTTGAAGATCCGAGAGACAGGGCTTATGGCTACGCCTTC CSVEDPRDRAYGYAF
TRBD2 few TRBJ2-3 TRBV28 TGTGCCAGCAGTATACTAGCGGATACGCAGTATTTT CASSILADTQYF
- once TRBJ2-3 TRBV28 TGTGCCAGCTGTTCCCTCCTCGGGAATTCAGATACGCAGTATTTT CASCSLLGNSDTQYF
TRBD2 - TRBJ2-3 TRBV4-2 TGTGCCAGCAGCCAATATCTAGCGGGAGGGACGTGTACAGATACGCAGTATTTT CASSQYLAGGTCTDTQYF
- - TRBJ1-3 TRBV18 TGTGCCAGCTCAACGGCGGGGGCTGGAAACACCATATATTTT CASSTAGAGNTIYF
- once TRBJ2-7 TRBV28 TGTGCCAGCGGCCCCGCCGGGGGCCGTATGGACGAGCAGTACTTC CASGPAGGRMDEQYF
TRBD1 - TRBJ2-6 TRBV12-3/TRBV12-4 TGTACCAGCAGTGGGGGACAGGGGTGGGCCAACGTCATGACTTTC CTSSGGQGWANVMTF
- - TRBJ1-5 TRBV5-6 TGTGCCAGCAGCTTGGGCAGGAGCAATCAGCCCCAGCATTTT CASSLGRSNQPQHF
- once TRBJ1-5 TRBV12-3/TRBV12-4 TGTGCCAACAGTTTCCACCGGAGCACAGATACGCAGCATTTT CANSFHRSTDTQHF
- - TRBJ2-1 TRBV5-6 TGTGCCAGCAGCCCGGACAAGATCCCGTACAATGAGCAGTTCTTC CASSPDKIPYNEQFF
- - TRBJ1-4 TRBV4-1 TGCGCCAGCAGCCAAGATGGAGTAGGGCGGAATGAAAAACTGTTTTTT CASSQDGVGRNEKLFF
TRBD2 - TRBJ2-7 TRBV11-2 TGTGCCAGCACGACTCATGGGCGGGAGGCAAGGGGAGAGCAGTACTTC CASTTHGREARGEQYF
- - TRBJ2-1 TRBV11-3 TGTGCAAGCAGTAACGGGGGCTACAATGAGCAGTTCTTC CASSNGGYNEQFF
- - TRBJ1-2 TRBV30 TGTGCCTGGAGTCTCAGGGGCGGTGATGGCTACACCTTC CAWSLRGGDGYTF
- - TRBJ1-2 TRBV13 TGTGCCAGCAGTCGGGGCGCGGCATTCGGGGAGAACTATGGCTACACCTTC CASSRGAAFGENYGYTF
TRBD1 many TRBJ2-1 TRBV4-1 TGCGCCAGCAGCCAAGATCTTTTGGGTACGGGACAGGTGCAGTTCTTC CASSQDLLGTGQVQFF
- - TRBJ1-2 TRBV5-5 TGTACCAGCAGCTTGGGGGGCATATCTAACTATGGCTACACCTTC CTSSLGGISNYGYTF
TRBD1 - TRBJ2-1 TRBV30 TGTGCCTGGAGTGTACAAACAGGGGGCGCCTACAATGAGCAGTTCTTC CAWSVQTGGAYNEQFF
- few TRBJ2-5 TRBV6-6 TGTGCCAGCTCGGGCCAGGCTCAGGGAGAGACCCAGTACTTC CASSGQAQGETQYF
- - TRBJ1-2 TRBV5-1 TGCGCCAGCAGCTCGATAGTGAATGGCTACACCTTC CASSSIVNGYTF
TRBD1 few TRBJ1-1 TRBV7-9 TGTGCCAGCAGTGCACAGGGGGAAGCTTTCTTT CASSAQGEAFF
- - TRBJ1-6 TRBV29-1 TGCAGCGTTGAGGTTGGGAATAATTCACCCCTACACTTT CSVEVGNNSPLHF
- medium-sized TRBJ1-1 TRBV11-1 TGTGCCAGCAGTGCTGACAAGAACACTGAAGCTTTCTTT CASSADKNTEAFF
TRBD1 - TRBJ1-5 TRBV6-6 TGTGCCAGCATTTACGGAGGGACAGATAGCAATCAGCCCCAGCATTTT CASIYGGTDSNQPQHF
TRBD2 many TRBJ2-1 TRBV28 TGTGCCAGCAGTTTATCAGCGGGAGGCTTTTACAATGAGCAGTTCTTC CASSLSAGGFYNEQFF
TRBD1 - TRBJ2-7 TRBV11-3 TGTGCCAGGAGTGAGCCCTCCAGGGGGCTCTACGAGCAATACTTC CARSEPSRGLYEQYF
- - TRBJ2-3 TRBV7-6 TGTGCCAGCAGCTTAGGGAGGGGGCTCGATACGCAGTATTTT CASSLGRGLDTQYF
TRBD1 - TRBJ2-7 TRBV11-2 TGTGCCAGCAGCTTGGGACAGTCCTACTACGGGCAGTACTTC CASSLGQSYYGQYF